This T cell receptor beta chain was recorded in a study of T cells expressing NK-cell markers. Study summary: The TCR beta repertoires originated in sorted CD3+CD56+NKG2C+, CD3+CD56+NKG2C- and CD3+CD56-NKG2C+ T cells. Seven donors tested HCMV-seropositive and one tested seronegative among the eight sequenced.

Overall study results and limits: A range of about 1.0-7.5% of CD8+ T cells consisted of dominant NKG2C+ clonotypes in more than five donors.

As to this clonotype: Its antigen is still unknown.

CDR3 length: 14 residues. The germline gives CDR1 SGHTA, CDR2 FQGNSA. Reanalyzing the 5' RACE reads, TCRdb keeps one entry per CDR3 protein, without DNA. The table counts more than 400,000 distinct CDR3 sequences; 7.3% lies in the top ten. The sequenced sample consisted of blood T cells: a sorted CD56 or NKG2C T cell subset, CD4+ or CD8+ T cells, or bulk PBMC T cells (not recorded which). J is TRBJ2-3 and V is TRBV7-2. This clonotype originated in a woman aged 18-70 years in good health. CDR3: CASSPRMSTDTQYF.